The clone carrying this T cell receptor (beta chain) was counted at least ten times. The data derive from a study of beta chain features in type 1 diabetes. The collection from each donor was one heparinised blood draw averaging roughly 0.11 L. Without exception, sorted populations had purity beyond 95%. The isolated RNA, all of it, was reverse transcribed, so expressed TCRB transcripts were what got sequenced. TCRdb keeps only in-frame clones here, not all; method: immunoSEQ multiplex PCR. Of 250,000 to 300,000 clones listed, around 7.8% are singletons. The receptor's source is a woman in her late teens or twenties in good health. Sequencing input: central memory CD4+ T cells from blood.

Here the CDR3 reads CSVEGLAGTSTQYF. The CDR3 nucleotides are TGCAGCGTTGAGGGGCTAGCGGGAACCTCAACGCAGTATTTT. J is TRBJ2-3 and V is TRBV29-1; 9 bases agree with TRBD2. CDR1 and CDR2 (germline): SQVTM, ANQGSEA. Trimming at V came to 3 bases and at J to 9 bases, leaving 10 bases not matched to a gene. This CDR3 spans 14 amino acids.